Detailed here is one TCR beta chain. What it binds is unknown. The data are from a study of cytomegalovirus exposure and HLA in healthy donors. Points from the study as a whole: In an earlier analysis, productive rearrangement rates for most beta V segments clustered near 87% or 30%. The only immune exposure information that was available was CMV serostatus. Fewer N-insertions than the roughly 670-donor mean were reportedly shown by an Asian-associated ancestry cluster in a later analysis.

There are 15 residues in the CDR3. CDR1 is SGDLS and CDR2 is YYNGEE in the germline V gene. Trimming took off 4 bases at V and 0 bases at J, with 14 bases between the two ends. This PCR relied on a set of 60 Vbeta primers and 13 Jbeta primers. Assay: immunoSEQ multiplex PCR; the TCRdb copy retains only in-frame clones and omits some. Of more than 95,000 clones in the sample, 55% to 75% were seen once. The chain couples TRBV9 to TRBJ2-7; D is possibly TRBD2 (6 bases). The TCR comes from a woman between 35 and 50 years old in good health and CMV-seropositive. The sequenced sample was PBMCs. CDR3 DNA: TGTGCCAGCAGCTCAAACGCCGGGAGCTCCTACGAGCAGTACTTC. It is translated as CASSSNAGSSYEQYF.